The present entry profiles one T cell receptor beta chain with its context. The antigen remains unidentified. The data stem from a study of T cells in localized non-small cell lung cancer. Study-wide results and limits: The study found T cell clonality highest in uninvolved adjacent lung, above tumor. Greater blood T cell density accompanied longer overall survival. As only one tumor region underwent sequencing, heterogeneity remains possible. Among the top 100 tumor clones, a median about 57 appeared in adjacent lung.

The CDR3 spans 15 residues. Germline V gives CDR1 LNHDA, CDR2 SQIVND (reference sequence). Trimming at V came to 3 bases and at J to 5 bases, leaving 6 bases not matched to a gene. TCRdb's table, derived via immunoSEQ multiplex PCR, lists solely in-frame clones and lacks some. The table shows some 24,000 clones, with about 90% occurring only once. This chain links TRBV19 with TRBJ2-1, with 8 bases lining up with TRBD2. Sequences were derived from peripheral blood, sampled before any cancer treatment. The sequence was obtained from a woman between 35 and 75 years old with stage I lung adenocarcinoma. CDR3 coding DNA: TGTGCCAGTAGTATCCAGCGGGAGTTTCACAATGAGCAGTTCTTC. Encoded protein: CASSIQREFHNEQFF.